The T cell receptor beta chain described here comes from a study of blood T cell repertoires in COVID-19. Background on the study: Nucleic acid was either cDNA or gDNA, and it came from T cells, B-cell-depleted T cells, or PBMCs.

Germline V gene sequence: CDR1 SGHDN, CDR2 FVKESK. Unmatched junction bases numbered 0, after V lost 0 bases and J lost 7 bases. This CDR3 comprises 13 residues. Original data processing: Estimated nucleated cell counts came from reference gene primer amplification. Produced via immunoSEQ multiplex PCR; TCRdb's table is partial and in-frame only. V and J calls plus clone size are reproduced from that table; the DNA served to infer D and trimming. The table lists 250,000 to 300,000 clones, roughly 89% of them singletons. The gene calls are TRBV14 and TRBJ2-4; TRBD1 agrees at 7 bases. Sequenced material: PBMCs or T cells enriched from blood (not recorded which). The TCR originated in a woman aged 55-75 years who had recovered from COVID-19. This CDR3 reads CASSQDRGNIQYF. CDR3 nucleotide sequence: TGTGCCAGCAGCCAAGACAGGGGGAACATTCAGTACTTC. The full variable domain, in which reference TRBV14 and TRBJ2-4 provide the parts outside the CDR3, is EAGVTQFPSHSVIEKGQTVTLRCDPISGHDNLYWYRRVMGKEIKFLLHFVKESKQDESGMPNNRFLAERTGGTYSTLKVQPAELEDSGVYFCASSQDRGNIQYFGAGTRLSVL.